Shown below are 27 T cell receptor beta chains from a single sample sequenced in a study of blood T cells in healthy people across ages. Next came a second PCR, run for about 7 to 12 cycles, which used a sample-barcoded 5' primer along with a J-beta primer mix. One entry per CDR3 protein, called by TCRdb with MiXCR from the 5' RACE reads. The table records approximately 880,000 distinct CDR3 sequences, roughly 48% of them present only once. The specimen was blood. Receptor source: a man under 40 in good health.

The chain carries TRBV7-9 and TRBJ2-1; D gene uncertain. V shed 3 bases and J shed 8 bases, with 8 bases lying between them. This CDR3 region has 12 residues. The germline CDR1 and CDR2 sequences are SEHNR and FQNEAQ (reference sequence). CDR3 in DNA: TGTGCCAGCAGCTTCGGGTTTGATGAGCAGTTCTTC. Protein sequence: CASSFGFDEQFF.

The genes are TRBV7-9 and TRBJ2-1; D is uncertain. CDR1 and CDR2 from the germline V gene are SEHNR and FQNEAQ (reference sequence). V was clipped by 5 bases and J by 5 bases, with 16 bases between them. This CDR3 is built from 15 residues. The CDR3 loop is CASSPLGLPNNEQFF. Here the CDR3 DNA reads TGTGCCAGCAGCCCCCTGGGATTACCAAACAATGAGCAGTTCTTC.

CDR3 sequence reads: CSVEPQLNTEAFF. The CDR3 bases are TGCAGCGTTGAGCCCCAGCTGAACACTGAAGCTTTCTTT. The chain joins TRBV29-1 to TRBJ1-1; D is uncertain. The V gene lost 3 bases and the J gene lost 0 bases, with 8 bases spanning the gap. CDR3 size: 13 residues. Germline assignment: CDR1 SQVTM and CDR2 ANQGSEA.

The V gene is TRBV7-6, the J gene TRBJ2-7; no firm D call. CDR1 is SGHVS, CDR2 FNYEAQ, per germline. The ends were cut back, 4 bases at V and 2 bases at J, with 15 bases in the middle. The CDR3 extends over 15 amino acids. DNA of the CDR3: TGTGCCAGCAGCTCAGACGGCCAAGGCGCCTACGAGCAGTACTTC. Its translation: CASSSDGQGAYEQYF. The whole variable domain, filled in from reference TRBV7-6 and TRBJ2-7, reads GAGVSQSPRYKVTKRGQDVALRCDPISGHVSLYWYRQALGQGPEFLTYFNYEAQQDKSGLPNDRFSAERPEGSISTLTIQRTEQRDSAMYRCASSSDGQGAYEQYFGPGTRLTVT.

The chain is built from TRBV4-1 and TRBJ2-3; 9 bases fit TRBD2. The CDR3 is 16 amino acids. Trimming removed 1 base from V and 2 bases from J; junction bases left unmatched: 4. Looked up from germline, CDR1 is MGHRA and CDR2 is YSYEKL. DNA for the CDR3: TGCGCCAGCAGCCAAGGGCTAGCGGGGAACACAGATACGCAGTATTTT. The encoded protein is CASSQGLAGNTDTQYF.

This clonotype was counted many times. J is TRBJ2-7 and V is TRBV7-2, with 11 bases aligning to TRBD2. CDR1 is SGHTA and CDR2 is FQGNSA in the germline V gene. The CDR3 is 17 residues long. V lost 0 bases to trimming and J lost 0 bases; unmatched junction nucleotides: 4. CDR3 DNA sequence: TGTGCCAGCAGCTTAGCCCTAGCGGGGGGCAGCTCCTACGAGCAGTACTTC. Translating it yields CASSLALAGGSSYEQYF. Combining the CDR3 with reference TRBV7-2 and TRBJ2-7 gives the whole variable domain GAGVSQSPSNKVTEKGKDVELRCDPISGHTALYWYRQSLGQGLEFLIYFQGNSAPDKSGLPSDRFSAERTGGSVSTLTIQRTQQEDSAVYLCASSLALAGGSSYEQYFGPGTRLTVT.

This chain connects TRBV6-6 to TRBJ2-5; 8 bases match TRBD2. This CDR3 region has 13 residues. Germline CDR1 and CDR2: MNHNY and SVGAGI (reference sequence). Trimming cost V 7 bases and J 1 base; bases outside gene matches: 2. The CDR3 region is CASNSGIQETQYF. CDR3 coding DNA: TGTGCCAGCAATAGCGGGATCCAAGAGACCCAGTACTTC.

This clonotype was picked up one time. The rearrangement links TRBV6-1 to TRBJ2-7; possibly TRBD1 for D (6 bases). The J call may be incorrect, as the DNA end agrees better with TRBJ2-5. The CDR3 sequence is 14 residues long. Germline V gene sequence: CDR1 MNHNS, CDR2 SASEGT. DNA of the CDR3: TGTGCCAGCAGTGAAAGTCAGAGGGGGAAGACCCAGTACTTC. Protein: CASSESQRGKTQYF.

The V gene is TRBV28, the J gene TRBJ2-7; 9 bases match TRBD1. J was trimmed by 2 bases and V by 6 bases; bases with no gene match: 8. Germline CDR1 reads MDHEN; CDR2 reads SYDVKM. CDR3 length: 15 residues. CDR3 coding DNA: TGTGCCAGCAGCTTACAGGGGGCGCTCCCCTACGAGCAGTACTTC. Translation gives CASSLQGALPYEQYF.

This clonotype showed up many times. The chain joins TRBV7-2 to TRBJ2-7, with D possibly being TRBD1 (6 bases). Germline CDR1 reads SGHTA; CDR2 reads FQGNSA. The CDR3 totals 15 residues. V shed 4 bases and J shed 3 bases, with 16 bases lying between them. The CDR3 region is CASSSPGTINYEQYF. The CDR3 coding sequence is TGTGCCAGCAGCTCGCCCGGGACAATAAACTACGAGCAGTACTTC.

The CDR3 reads CASSHGSPYEQYF. CDR3 coding DNA: TGTGCCAGCAGCCATGGGAGCCCCTACGAGCAGTACTTC. V is TRBV12-3 or TRBV12-4 and J is TRBJ2-7; a weak D match, TRBD2 (5 bases). CDR3 length: 13 amino acids. Trimming shortened V by 6 bases and J by 2 bases, and 11 bases separated the two germline ends.

The rearrangement links TRBV6-5 to TRBJ1-5; tentative D call: TRBD1 (5 bases). Per the germline V gene, CDR1 is MNHEY and CDR2 is SVGAGI. Trimming cost V 6 bases and J 0 bases, with 12 bases left between them. This CDR3 region has 15 residues. CDR3 loop: CASRKDRNSNQPQHF. The CDR3 DNA reads TGTGCCAGCAGAAAAGACAGAAATAGCAATCAGCCCCAGCATTTT.

The rearrangement uses TRBV6-5 and TRBJ1-6; D ambiguous. The CDR3 consists of 14 residues. The V and J ends lost 6 bases and 6 bases respectively, with 12 bases between them. Per germline, CDR1 MNHEY and CDR2 SVGAGI. CDR3 sequence: CASRTGRSNSPLHF. The CDR3 region has the DNA TGTGCCAGCAGGACGGGCAGAAGTAATTCACCCCTCCACTTT.

The chain recombines TRBV7-2 with TRBJ2-3; D ambiguous. The CDR3 loop spans 12 amino acids. Germline V lookup: CDR1 SGHTA, CDR2 FQGNSA. The V gene lost 4 bases and the J gene lost 8 bases, with 10 bases spanning the gap. The CDR3: CASSWPLGTQYF. CDR3 sequence (DNA): TGTGCCAGCAGCTGGCCGTTGGGTACGCAGTATTTT. The whole variable domain, filled in from reference TRBV7-2 and TRBJ2-3, reads GAGVSQSPSNKVTEKGKDVELRCDPISGHTALYWYRQSLGQGLEFLIYFQGNSAPDKSGLPSDRFSAERTGGSVSTLTIQRTQQEDSAVYLCASSWPLGTQYFGPGTRLTVL.

Of note for this clonotype: A much larger clone lies one base from this, so it may be a read error. V gene TRBV19 combines with J gene TRBJ1-2; D is unclear. Germline V gene lookup returns CDR1 LNHDA and CDR2 SQIVND (reference sequence). The V end was cut by 5 bases, the J end by 7 bases, with 5 bases between. This CDR3 contains 10 residues. The CDR3, as DNA: TGTGCCAGTAGTGATTTTGGCTACACCTTC. Translated: CASSDFGYTF.

J is TRBJ2-3 and V is TRBV5-1; D possibly matches TRBD1 or TRBD2 (5 bases each). This CDR3 has 16 amino acids. Germline CDR1 is SGHRS and CDR2 is YFSETQ. The germline V and J ends were trimmed by 0 bases and 3 bases, with 14 bases remaining between them. This CDR3 reads CASSLGGTWGTDTQYF. The CDR3 bases are TGCGCCAGCAGCTTGGGGGGAACGTGGGGGACAGATACGCAGTATTTT.

V and J are TRBV7-8 and TRBJ2-7, with TRBD1 identical over 8 bases. J lost 6 bases, V lost 6 bases, and 16 bases had no gene match. The germline gives CDR1 SGHVS, CDR2 FQNEAQ. The CDR3 covers 16 residues. As DNA, the CDR3 is TGTGCCAGCAGTTTTAACCAGGGGGCAAGGGAGGTCGAGCAGTACTTC. It encodes CASSFNQGAREVEQYF.

This clonotype was recorded a few times. The chain recombines TRBV5-6 with TRBJ1-5, with D perhaps TRBD1 (5 bases). The germline V gene has CDR1 SGHDT and CDR2 YYEEEE. The V and J ends lost 4 bases and 0 bases respectively, with 17 bases between them. The CDR3 covers 17 residues. CDR3 nucleotides: TGTGCCAGCAGCCCAGCGGAGGGACTCTATAGCAATCAGCCCCAGCATTTT. This translates into CASSPAEGLYSNQPQHF.

This clonotype was seen many times. This chain joins TRBV7-6 and TRBJ2-4; TRBD1 aligns across 10 bases. CDR3 size: 13 residues. The V gene end was trimmed by 8 bases and the J gene end by 7 bases; junction bases not matched to a gene: 5. Germline V lookup: CDR1 SGHVS, CDR2 FNYEAQ. The CDR3 here is CASGTGAGNIQYF. The CDR3, as DNA: TGTGCCAGCGGGACAGGGGCAGGGAACATTCAGTACTTC.

This chain connects TRBV4-2 to TRBJ2-2; a weak D match, TRBD1 (5 bases). The germline CDR1 and CDR2 sequences are LGHNA and YNFKEQ. This CDR3 spans 16 amino acids. Trimming pared 4 bases from V and 0 bases from J, leaving 12 bases between. CDR3 loop: CASSPTAKSNTGELFF. The CDR3 nucleotides are TGTGCCAGCAGCCCGACAGCTAAGTCGAACACCGGGGAGCTGTTTTTT.

Ten or more counts support this clonotype. The genes are TRBV6-4 and TRBJ2-1, with D perhaps matching TRBD1 or TRBD2 (7 bases each). V was cut by 6 bases and J by 7 bases, with 19 bases left in between. This CDR3 has 15 residues. The germline gives CDR1 MRHNA, CDR2 SNTAGT. CDR3 in amino acids: CASRAGGSRGNEQFF. For the CDR3, the DNA is TGTGCCAGCAGAGCAGGGGGATCGCGGGGGAATGAGCAGTTCTTC.

Worth noting for this clonotype: A much larger clone is a single base away; this may be a read error. The chain has TRBV20-1 and TRBJ2-1; 9 bases fit TRBD1. The CDR3 runs 12 residues. CDR1 is DFQATT, CDR2 SNEGSKA, per germline (reference sequence). CDR3 residues: CGARQGVNEQFF. The DNA for the CDR3 is TGCGGTGCCCGACAGGGGGTGAATGAGCAGTTCTTC.

This chain uses TRBV7-9 with TRBJ1-1; maybe TRBD1 (6 bases). The V gene's germline CDR1 is SEHNR and CDR2 FQNEAQ (reference sequence). The V end was cut by 1 base, the J end by 2 bases, with 11 bases between. This CDR3 contains 15 residues. This CDR3 reads CASSLVVGQNTEAFF. The CDR3 DNA is TGTGCCAGCAGCTTAGTGGTGGGACAAAACACTGAAGCTTTCTTT. The variable domain in full, with the rest retrieved from reference TRBV7-9 and TRBJ1-1, is DTGVSQNPRHKITKRGQNVTFRCDPISEHNRLYWYRQTLGQGPEFLTYFQNEAQLEKSRLLSDRFSAERPKGSFSTLEIQRTEQGDSAMYLCASSLVVGQNTEAFFGQGTRLTVV.

This clonotype was observed a single time. The rearrangement uses TRBV20-1 and TRBJ2-3, with 7 bases fitting TRBD2. After removal of 0 bases from V and 5 bases from J, the junction contained 8 bases not matched to a gene. Germline CDR1 is DFQATT and CDR2 is SNEGSKA (reference sequence). This CDR3 comprises 15 residues. The CDR3 DNA sequence: TGCAGTGCTAGAGACCCGGGGGACTATGGAGATACGCAGTATTTT. It codes for CSARDPGDYGDTQYF.

This clonotype appeared a few times. The V call is TRBV2, the J call TRBJ2-2; no firm D call. Trimming took 7 bases from V and 2 from J, leaving 8 bases between them. The CDR3 spans 13 residues. Germline-derived CDR1 and CDR2 are SNHLY and FYNNEI. The CDR3 here is CASTALNTGELFF. The CDR3 nucleotides read TGTGCCAGCACTGCACTCAACACCGGGGAGCTGTTTTTT. The variable domain in full, completed from reference TRBV2 and TRBJ2-2, reads EPEVTQTPSHQVTQMGQEVILRCVPISNHLYFYWYRQILGQKVEFLVSFYNNEISEKSEIFDDQFSVERPDGSNFTLKIRSTKLEDSAMYFCASTALNTGELFFGEGSRLTVL.

The chain has TRBV4-3 and TRBJ2-2; D is perhaps TRBD1 (5 bases). CDR1 is LGHNA, CDR2 YSLEER, per germline. This CDR3 contains 16 residues. The V end was cut by 2 bases, the J end by 4 bases, with 14 bases between. Here the CDR3 reads CASSQHSQVPTGELFF. CDR3 sequence (DNA): TGCGCCAGCAGCCAACATTCACAGGTCCCCACCGGGGAGCTGTTTTTT.

The chain recombines TRBV4-2 with TRBJ2-1, with 7 bases fitting TRBD2. Trimming cost V 0 bases and J 7 bases; bases outside gene matches: 9. Germline V gene lookup returns CDR1 LGHNA and CDR2 YNFKEQ. The CDR3 runs to 16 residues. CDR3 protein: CASSQDLGGGLNEQFF. DNA for the CDR3: TGTGCCAGCAGCCAAGATCTGGGGGGGGGGTTGAATGAGCAGTTCTTC.